This T cell receptor (beta chain) stems from a study of OX40 agonist ivuxolimab in advanced cancers. Findings and limits, study-wide: In the 0.1 to 3.0 mg/kg range, CD4+ and CD8+ blood T cells had expanded clonally by week 6.

Of note for this clone: Its specificity is unknown.

J lost 9 bases, V lost 0 bases, and 4 bases had no gene match. The V gene's germline CDR1 is MNHEY and CDR2 SVGAGI. The CDR3 is 14 residues long. Here immunoSEQ multiplex PCR was the method, and the copy in TCRdb shows in-frame clones only, minus some. This table has 77,000 or so clones, around 87% appearing once. This receptor was obtained from an adult with an advanced solid tumor such as melanoma, head and neck, liver or kidney cancer. The chain links TRBV6-5 to TRBJ2-7; 11 nucleotides match TRBD1. The sequencing here drew on CD4+ or CD8+ T cells sorted from blood, taken in a trial of the OX40 agonist ivuxolimab. The CDR3 reads CASSYSGQGEAQYF. The CDR3 DNA reads as TGTGCCAGCAGTTACTCGGGACAGGGGGAGGCGCAGTACTTC.